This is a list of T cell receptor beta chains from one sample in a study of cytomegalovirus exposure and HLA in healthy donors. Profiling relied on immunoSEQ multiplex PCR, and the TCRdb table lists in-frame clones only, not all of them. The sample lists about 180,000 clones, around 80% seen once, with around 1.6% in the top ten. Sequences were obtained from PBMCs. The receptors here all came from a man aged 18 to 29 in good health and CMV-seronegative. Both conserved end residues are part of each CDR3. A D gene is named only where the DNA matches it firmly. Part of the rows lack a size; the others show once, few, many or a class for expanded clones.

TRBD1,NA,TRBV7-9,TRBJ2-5,CASNDRGRIETQYF,TGTGCCAGCAACGACAGGGGGCGCATAGAGACCCAGTACTTC
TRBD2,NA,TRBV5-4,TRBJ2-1,CASSNGLAGDNEQFF,TGTGCCAGCAGCAACGGACTAGCGGGCGACAATGAGCAGTTCTTC
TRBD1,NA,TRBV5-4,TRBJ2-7,CASSLIRDRGGEQYF,TGTGCCAGCAGCTTAATCCGGGACAGGGGCGGCGAGCAGTACTTC
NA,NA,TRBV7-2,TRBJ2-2,CASSLAGHTKGTGELFF,TGTGCCAGCAGCTTAGCGGGACACACGAAGGGCACCGGGGAGCTGTTTTTT
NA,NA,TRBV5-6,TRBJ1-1,CASSSGLSNTEAFF,TGTGCCAGCAGCTCCGGACTTTCGAACACTGAAGCTTTCTTT
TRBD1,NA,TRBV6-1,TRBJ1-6,CASSEADGTGGSPLHF,TGTGCCAGCAGTGAGGCCGACGGGACAGGGGGATCACCCCTCCACTTT
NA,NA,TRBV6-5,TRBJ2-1,CASSPGTPLYNEQFF,TGTGCCAGCAGTCCCGGGACTCCCCTCTACAATGAGCAGTTCTTC
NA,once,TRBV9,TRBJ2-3,CASSQGAGRTDTQYF,TGTGCCAGCAGCCAAGGGGCGGGAAGGACAGATACGCAGTATTTT
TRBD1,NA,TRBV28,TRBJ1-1,CASSLPGTAPLNTEAFF,TGTGCCAGCAGTCTGCCCGGGACAGCTCCCTTGAACACTGAAGCTTTCTTT
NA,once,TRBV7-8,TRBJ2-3,CASSLASRPDTQYF,TGTGCCAGCAGCTTAGCTTCTAGACCAGATACGCAGTATTTT
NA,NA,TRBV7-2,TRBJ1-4,CASSLRGVRNEKLFF,TGTGCCAGCAGCTTGCGAGGCGTTAGAAATGAAAAACTGTTTTTT
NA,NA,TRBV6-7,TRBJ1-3,CASSPGCLLAPSGNTIYF,TGTGCCAGCAGCCCGGGATGCCTCTTGGCCCCCTCTGGAAACACCATATATTTT
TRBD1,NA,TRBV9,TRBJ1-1,CASSLSGTAEAFF,TGTGCCAGCAGCTTATCTGGGACAGCCGAAGCTTTCTTT
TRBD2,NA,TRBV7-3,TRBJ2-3,CASSKLAASGDTQYF,TGTGCCAGCAGTAAACTAGCGGCAAGCGGAGATACGCAGTATTTT
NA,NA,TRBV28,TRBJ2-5,CASSLGHTPETQYF,TGTGCCAGCAGTTTAGGGCATACCCCCGAGACCCAGTACTTC
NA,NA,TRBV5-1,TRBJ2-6,CASSFLPGDTGANVLTF,TGCGCCAGCAGCTTTTTGCCAGGGGATACTGGGGCCAACGTCCTGACTTTC
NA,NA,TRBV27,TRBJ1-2,CASSLARNDGYTF,TGTGCCAGCAGTTTAGCCAGGAATGATGGCTACACCTTC
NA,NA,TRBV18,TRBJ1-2,CASSPTQGFNYGYTF,TGTGCCAGCTCACCGACCCAGGGCTTTAACTATGGCTACACCTTC
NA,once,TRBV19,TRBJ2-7,CASKAGSSYEQYF,TGTGCCAGTAAGGCGGGGAGCTCCTACGAGCAGTACTTC
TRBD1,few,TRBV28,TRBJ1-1,CASSSASLRQGGTEAFF,TGTGCCAGCAGTTCCGCCTCTTTGAGACAGGGGGGCACTGAAGCTTTCTTT